The sequence of this T cell receptor (delta chain) was determined in a study of Vδ1+ human thymocytes. Per the germline V gene, CDR1 is TSWWSYY and CDR2 is QGS. With V trimmed by 1 base and J by 1 base, 6 bases remained unmatched. This CDR3 is built from 17 residues. Thymocytes were sorted as CD3+ TCRVdelta1+ TCRVdelta2- after alphabeta T cell depletion. RNA was extracted from the cells and then reverse transcribed. CDR3 amplicons came from multiplex PCR with pooled V-gene forward and constant-region reverse primers. TCRdb re-called clones from the multiplex PCR reads using CATT. The data show about 73,000 delta-chain clones, roughly a third seen once. Overall study findings and caveats: Highly polyclonal TRG and TRD repertoires with Gaussian CDR3 length distributions appeared in thymus.

This clone was seen a few times. Its specificity is not known. The sequencing sample was made of Vdelta1+ gamma-delta thymocytes from the thymus. Subset defined: FACS-sorted CD3+ TCRalphabeta- TCRVdelta1+ TCRVdelta2- thymocytes. The sequence derives from a boy younger than two who had congenital heart surgery. The gene calls are TRDV1 and TRDJ1, with 10 nucleotides matching TRDD3. As DNA, the CDR3 is TGTGCTCTTGGGGAACGGGGGGATACGCGACCCACCGATAAACTCATCTTT. It is translated as CALGERGDTRPTDKLIF.